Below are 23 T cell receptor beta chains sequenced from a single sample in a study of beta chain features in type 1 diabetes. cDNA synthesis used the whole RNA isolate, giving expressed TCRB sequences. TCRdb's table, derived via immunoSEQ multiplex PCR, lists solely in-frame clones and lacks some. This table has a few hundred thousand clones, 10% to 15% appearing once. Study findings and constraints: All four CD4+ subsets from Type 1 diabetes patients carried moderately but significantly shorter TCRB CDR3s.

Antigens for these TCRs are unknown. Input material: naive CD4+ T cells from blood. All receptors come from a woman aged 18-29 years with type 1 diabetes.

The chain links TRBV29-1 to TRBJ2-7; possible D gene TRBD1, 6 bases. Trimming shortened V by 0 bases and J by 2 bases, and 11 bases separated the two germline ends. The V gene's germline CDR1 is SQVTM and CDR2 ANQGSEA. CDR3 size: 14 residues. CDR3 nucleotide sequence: TGCAGCGTTGAAGAAGGGACACCACCCTACGAGCAGTACTTC. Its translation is CSVEEGTPPYEQYF.

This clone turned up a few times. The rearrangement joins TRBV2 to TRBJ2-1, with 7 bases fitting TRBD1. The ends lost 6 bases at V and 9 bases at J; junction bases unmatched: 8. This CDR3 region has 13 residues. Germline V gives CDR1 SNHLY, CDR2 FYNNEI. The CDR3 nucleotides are TGTGCCAGCAGCCCAAGACAGGGAAGTGAGCAGTTCTTC. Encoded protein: CASSPRQGSEQFF. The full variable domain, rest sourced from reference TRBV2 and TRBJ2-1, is EPEVTQTPSHQVTQMGQEVILRCVPISNHLYFYWYRQILGQKVEFLVSFYNNEISEKSEIFDDQFSVERPDGSNFTLKIRSTKLEDSAMYFCASSPRQGSEQFFGPGTRLTVL.

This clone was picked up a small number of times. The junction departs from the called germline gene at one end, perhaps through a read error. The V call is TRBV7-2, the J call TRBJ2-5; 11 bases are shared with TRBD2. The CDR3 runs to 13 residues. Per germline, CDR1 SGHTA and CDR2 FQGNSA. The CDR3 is CASSFGTSGQGDF. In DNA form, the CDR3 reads TGTGCCAGCAGCTTCGGGACTAGCGGCCAAGGGGACTTC.

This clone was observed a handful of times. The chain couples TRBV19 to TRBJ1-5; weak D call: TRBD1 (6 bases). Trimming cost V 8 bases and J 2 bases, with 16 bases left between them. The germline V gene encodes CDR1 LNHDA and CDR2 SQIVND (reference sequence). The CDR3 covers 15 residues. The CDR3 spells CASVSDSGGNQPQHF. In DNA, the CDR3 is TGTGCCAGTGTCTCGGACAGTGGGGGCAATCAGCCCCAGCATTTT.

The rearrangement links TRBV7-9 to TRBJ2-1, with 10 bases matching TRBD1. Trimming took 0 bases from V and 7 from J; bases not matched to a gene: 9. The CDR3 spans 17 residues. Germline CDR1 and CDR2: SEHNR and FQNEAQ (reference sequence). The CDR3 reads CASSLARETGGGNEQFF. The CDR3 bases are TGTGCCAGCAGCTTAGCGCGGGAGACAGGGGGCGGAAATGAGCAGTTCTTC.

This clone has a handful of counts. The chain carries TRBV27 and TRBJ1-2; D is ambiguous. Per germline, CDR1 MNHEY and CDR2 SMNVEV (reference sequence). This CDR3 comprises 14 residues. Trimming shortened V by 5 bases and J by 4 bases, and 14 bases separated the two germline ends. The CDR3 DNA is TGTGCCAGCAGTCCGGCGGGTTCCATCTATGGCTACACCTTC. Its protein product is CASSPAGSIYGYTF.

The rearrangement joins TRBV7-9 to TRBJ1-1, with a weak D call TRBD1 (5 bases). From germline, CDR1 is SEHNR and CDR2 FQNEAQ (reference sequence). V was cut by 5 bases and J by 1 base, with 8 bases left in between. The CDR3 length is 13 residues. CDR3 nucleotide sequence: TGTGCCAGCAGCGTAGACAGGAACACTGAAGCTTTCTTT. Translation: CASSVDRNTEAFF.

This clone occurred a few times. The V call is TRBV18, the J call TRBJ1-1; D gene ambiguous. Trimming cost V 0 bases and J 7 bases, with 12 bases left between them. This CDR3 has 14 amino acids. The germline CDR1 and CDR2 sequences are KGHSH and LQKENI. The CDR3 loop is CASSPPGARGEAFF. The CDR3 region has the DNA TGTGCCAGCTCACCACCGGGAGCCCGTGGTGAAGCTTTCTTT.

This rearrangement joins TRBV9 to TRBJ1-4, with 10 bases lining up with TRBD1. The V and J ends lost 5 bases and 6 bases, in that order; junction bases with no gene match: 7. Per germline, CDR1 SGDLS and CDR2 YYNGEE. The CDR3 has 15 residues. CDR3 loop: CASSRTGQGYEKLFF. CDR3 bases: TGTGCCAGCAGTCGAACGGGACAGGGGTATGAAAAACTGTTTTTT.

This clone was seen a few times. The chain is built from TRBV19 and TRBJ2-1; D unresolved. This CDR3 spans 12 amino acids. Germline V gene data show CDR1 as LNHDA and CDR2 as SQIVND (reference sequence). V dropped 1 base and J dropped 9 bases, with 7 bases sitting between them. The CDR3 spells CASSIGPSEQFF. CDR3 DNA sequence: TGTGCCAGTAGTATAGGTCCCTCTGAGCAGTTCTTC.

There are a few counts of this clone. CDR3 in amino acids: CASSLVGAGVSEQYF. In DNA, the CDR3 is TGCGCCAGCAGCTTGGTCGGAGCGGGAGTGAGCGAGCAGTACTTC. The chain combines TRBV5-1 with TRBJ2-7; 8 bases map to TRBD2. CDR3 length equals 15 residues. The J segment lost 6 bases and the V segment lost 0 bases, leaving 8 bases of the junction unmatched. Germline CDR1 SGHRS, CDR2 YFSETQ.

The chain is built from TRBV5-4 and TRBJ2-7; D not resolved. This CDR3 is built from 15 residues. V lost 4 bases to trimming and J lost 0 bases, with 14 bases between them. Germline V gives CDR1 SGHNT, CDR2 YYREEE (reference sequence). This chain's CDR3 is CASSIALKSSYEQYF. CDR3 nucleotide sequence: TGTGCCAGCAGCATTGCTTTAAAGAGCTCCTACGAGCAGTACTTC.

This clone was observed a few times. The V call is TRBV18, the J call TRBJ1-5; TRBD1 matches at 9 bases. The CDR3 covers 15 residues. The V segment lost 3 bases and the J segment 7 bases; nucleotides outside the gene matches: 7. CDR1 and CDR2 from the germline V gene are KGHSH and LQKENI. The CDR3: CASSPGTGWEQPQHF. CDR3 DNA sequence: TGTGCCAGCTCACCGGGGACAGGGTGGGAGCAGCCCCAGCATTTT.

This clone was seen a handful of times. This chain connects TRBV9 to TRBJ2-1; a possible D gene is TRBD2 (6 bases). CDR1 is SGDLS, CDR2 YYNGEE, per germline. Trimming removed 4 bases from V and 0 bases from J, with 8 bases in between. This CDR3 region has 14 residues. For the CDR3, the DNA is TGTGCCAGCAGCCCCGGGAGCTCCTACAATGAGCAGTTCTTC. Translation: CASSPGSSYNEQFF.

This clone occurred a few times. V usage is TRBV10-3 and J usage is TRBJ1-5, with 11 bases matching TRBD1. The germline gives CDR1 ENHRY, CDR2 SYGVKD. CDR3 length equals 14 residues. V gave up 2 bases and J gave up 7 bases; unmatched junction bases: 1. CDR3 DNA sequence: TGTGCCATCAGTGAGGGGACAGGGGGACAGCCCCAGCATTTT. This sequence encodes CAISEGTGGQPQHF.

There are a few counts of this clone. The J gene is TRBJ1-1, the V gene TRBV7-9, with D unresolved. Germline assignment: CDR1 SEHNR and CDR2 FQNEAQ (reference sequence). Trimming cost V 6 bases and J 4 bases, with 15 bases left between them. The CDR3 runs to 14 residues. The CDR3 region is CASSGSLAGTEAFF. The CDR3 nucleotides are TGTGCCAGCAGTGGTTCTTTAGCGGGCACTGAAGCTTTCTTT.

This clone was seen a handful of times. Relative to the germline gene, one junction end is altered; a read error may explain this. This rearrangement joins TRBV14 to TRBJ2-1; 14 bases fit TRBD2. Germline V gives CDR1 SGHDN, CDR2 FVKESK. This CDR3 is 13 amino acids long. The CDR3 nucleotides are TGTGCCAGCAGCCCACGACTAGCGGGGGGGCCAATCTTC. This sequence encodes CASSPRLAGGPIF.

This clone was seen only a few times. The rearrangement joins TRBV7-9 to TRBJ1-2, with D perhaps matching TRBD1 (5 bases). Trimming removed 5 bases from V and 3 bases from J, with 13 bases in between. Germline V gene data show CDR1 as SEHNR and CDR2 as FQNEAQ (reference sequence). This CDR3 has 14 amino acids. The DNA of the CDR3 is TGTGCCAGCAGCGGACCGGGGGGGGACTATGGCTACACCTTC. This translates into CASSGPGGDYGYTF. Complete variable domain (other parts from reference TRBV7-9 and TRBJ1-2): DTGVSQNPRHKITKRGQNVTFRCDPISEHNRLYWYRQTLGQGPEFLTYFQNEAQLEKSRLLSDRFSAERPKGSFSTLEIQRTEQGDSAMYLCASSGPGGDYGYTFGSGTRLTVV.

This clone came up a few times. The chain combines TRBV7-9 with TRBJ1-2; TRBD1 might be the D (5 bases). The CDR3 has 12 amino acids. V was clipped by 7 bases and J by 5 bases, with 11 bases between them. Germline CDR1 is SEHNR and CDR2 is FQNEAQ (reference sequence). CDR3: CASTTTDYGYTF. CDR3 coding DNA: TGTGCCAGCACCACGACAGATTATGGCTACACCTTC.

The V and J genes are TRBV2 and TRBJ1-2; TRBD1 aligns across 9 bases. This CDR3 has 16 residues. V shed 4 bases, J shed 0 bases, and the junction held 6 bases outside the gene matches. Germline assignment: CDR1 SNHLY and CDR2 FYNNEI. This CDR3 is CASSGGGTGSNYGYTF. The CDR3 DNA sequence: TGTGCCAGCAGTGGCGGGGGGACAGGGTCTAACTATGGCTACACCTTC.

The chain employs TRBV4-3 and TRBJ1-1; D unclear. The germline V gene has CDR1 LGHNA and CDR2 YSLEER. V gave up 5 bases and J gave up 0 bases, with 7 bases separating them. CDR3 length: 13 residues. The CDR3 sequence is CASSLTLNTEAFF. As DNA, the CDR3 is TGCGCCAGCAGCTTGACATTGAACACTGAAGCTTTCTTT.

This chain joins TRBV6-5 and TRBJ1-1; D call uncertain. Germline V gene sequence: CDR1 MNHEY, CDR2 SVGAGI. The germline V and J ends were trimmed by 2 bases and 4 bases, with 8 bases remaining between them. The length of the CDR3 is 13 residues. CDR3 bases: TGTGCCAGCAGTTACCAGGAAAGCACTGAAGCTTTCTTT. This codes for CASSYQESTEAFF.

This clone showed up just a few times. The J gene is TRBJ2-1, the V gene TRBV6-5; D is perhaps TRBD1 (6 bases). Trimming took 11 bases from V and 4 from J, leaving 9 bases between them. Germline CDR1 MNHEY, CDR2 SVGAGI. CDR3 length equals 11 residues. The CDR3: CAVQGYNEQFF. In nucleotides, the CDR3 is TGTGCCGTGCAGGGGTACAATGAGCAGTTCTTC.